This T cell receptor beta chain emerged from a study of T cell clonality in common variable immunodeficiency. The germline gives CDR1 MNHEY, CDR2 SVGEGT. After removal of 7 bases from V and 4 bases from J, the junction contained 15 bases not matched to a gene. The CDR3 loop spans 17 amino acids. General study findings and limits: CVID subjects showed higher TCRbeta clonality than healthy controls.

Sequencing was performed with immunoSEQ multiplex PCR; in TCRdb, only in-frame clones are kept and a portion is missing. Observed in the sample are around 40,000 clones, none of them singletons. Many counts were recorded for this clone. The antigen is not known. The read ends 3 residues before the CDR3 terminus; that terminus is restored from the germline J gene. This receptor was obtained from a person aged 18 to 75 in good health. Specimen: peripheral blood mononuclear cells. The chain combines TRBV6-2 or TRBV6-3 with TRBJ1-1; 10 bases agree with TRBD1. The CDR3 region is CASTSSRDRGYITEAFF. CDR3 bases read: TGTGCCAGCACCTCGTCCCGGGACAGGGGATATATCACTGAA.